This TCR beta chain was obtained from a study of Ad26.COV2.S vaccination and SARS-CoV-2 variants. Whole-study results and caveats: Spike-specific TCR breadth was greater after Ad26.COV2.S than placebo.

A word on this clone: As yet, its antigen is unknown.

Libraries were prepared by immunoSEQ multiplex PCR; TCRdb keeps only in-frame clonotypes and omits some of them. The top ten hold roughly 10% of the sample, which has about 350,000 clones, less than 90% seen once. The CDR3 is made up of 17 amino acids. Per the germline V gene, CDR1 is SGHRS and CDR2 is YFSETQ. V was clipped by 4 bases and J by 0 bases, with 18 bases between them. Treatment reported: 19 received Ad26.COV2.S at low or high dose, single or two shots; 5 received placebo; per-sample allocation not given. Samples came from day 63 after the first vaccine or placebo injection. Based in Boston, the donor was an adult of 18-55 years.

V gene TRBV5-1 combines with J gene TRBJ2-3; weak D call: TRBD2 (6 bases). The source was peripheral blood, collected in a trial of Ad26.COV2.S vaccine versus placebo. The receptor was isolated from a person aged 18 to 59 who received the Ad26.COV2.S COVID-19 vaccine or a placebo. The CDR3 sequence is CASSEIPAGSSTDTQYF. The CDR3 DNA sequence: TGCGCCAGCAGCGAGATACCAGCGGGCTCTAGCACAGATACGCAGTATTTT. Drawing the rest from reference TRBV5-1 and TRBJ2-3, the complete variable domain is KAGVTQTPRYLIKTRGQQVTLSCSPISGHRSVSWYQQTPGQGLQFLFEYFSETQRNKGNFPGRFSGRQFSNSRSEMNVSTLELGDSALYLCASSEIPAGSSTDTQYFGPGTRLTVL.